The rows below give T cell receptor beta chains drawn from one sample of a study of CD8 T cells in ankylosing spondylitis. TCRdb reanalysed the 5' RACE reads using MiXCR and keeps one entry per CDR3 protein. Altogether about 240,000 distinct CDR3 sequences are present, around 11% being singletons, with the ten largest covering approximately 6.6%. The sample was blood, either unsorted or a sorted T cell fraction (not recorded which). The receptors were gathered from a male donor with ankylosing spondylitis or in good health (not recorded which). The CDR3 runs from the conserved cysteine through the conserved F or W. A D gene is named only where the DNA matches it firmly. Part of the rows lack a size; the others show once, few, many or a class for expanded clones.

TRBJ1-1	TRBV20-1	TRBD1	many	TGCAGTGCCAAAGCAGGGGGTACGGGAGGGGGCACTGAAGCTTTCTTT	CSAKAGGTGGGTEAFF
TRBJ1-1	TRBV7-9	.	few	TGTGCCAGCAGCACCTCGTCCGGGGGGGCTATGAACACTGAAGCTTTCTTT	CASSTSSGGAMNTEAFF
TRBJ2-7	TRBV20-1	.	few	TGCAGTGCTAGGGTCAGAAGGGGCCACGAGCAGTACTTC	CSARVRRGHEQYF
TRBJ1-5	TRBV2	.	few	TGTGCCAGCAGTGAAAGTTGGAGGGCCAGCAATCAGCCCCAGCATTTT	CASSESWRASNQPQHF
TRBJ2-7	TRBV5-1	.	few	TGCGCCAGTTACCGGGACGGAAAGGACGAGCAGTACTTC	CASYRDGKDEQYF
TRBJ2-3	TRBV5-1	.	few	TGCGCCAGCAGCTTGGGGGCTACGAACACAGATACGCAGTATTTT	CASSLGATNTDTQYF
TRBJ2-7	TRBV5-1	.	many	TGCGCCAGCAGCATTCAGGGATACTACGAGCAGTACTTC	CASSIQGYYEQYF
TRBJ2-1	TRBV5-1	TRBD2	many	TGCGCCAGCAGCCCGGGGGTAGCGGGAGTGGATGAGCAGTTCTTC	CASSPGVAGVDEQFF
TRBJ2-3	TRBV20-1	.	.	TGCAGCGTGAACCCCCGGCTGCATACGCAGTATTTT	CSVNPRLHTQYF
TRBJ1-1	TRBV29-1	.	many	TGCAGCGTTGAAGATGGCAGGGATACTGAAGCTTTCTTT	CSVEDGRDTEAFF
TRBJ1-1	TRBV20-1	TRBD1	.	TGCAGTGCCGACATGACAGGGCCCAGCACTGAAGCTTTCTTT	CSADMTGPSTEAFF
TRBJ2-7	TRBV29-1	.	many	TGCAGCGTTGAAGATCGACTTTACGAGCAGTACTTC	CSVEDRLYEQYF
TRBJ2-5	TRBV20-1	TRBD2	many	TGCAGTGCTAGAAGCGGGGGAGGCCAAGAGACCCAGTACTTC	CSARSGGGQETQYF
TRBJ2-7	TRBV20-1	.	many	TGCAGTGCTAGTGCGCGGTTGGGGCCCTCCTACGAGCAGTACTTC	CSASARLGPSYEQYF
TRBJ1-1	TRBV5-1	.	many	TGCGCCAGCAGTACGGACGATTCGGACACTGAAGCTTTCTTT	CASSTDDSDTEAFF
TRBJ2-2	TRBV15	.	many	TGTGCCACCAACGGGGGAAACACCGGGGAGCTGTTTTTT	CATNGGNTGELFF
TRBJ1-2	TRBV12-3/TRBV12-4	TRBD1	many	TGTGCCAGCCTCGGGACAGTAAACTATGGCTACACCTTC	CASLGTVNYGYTF
TRBJ1-4	TRBV12-3/TRBV12-4	TRBD1	many	TGTGCCAGCAGTACAGGGGACTTGTTAAAACTGTTTTTT	CASSTGDLLKLFF
TRBJ2-7	TRBV11-2	TRBD2	many	TGTGCCAGCAGCCCCCTAGAGCGGGGGGCCACCTACGAGCAGTACTTC	CASSPLERGATYEQYF
TRBJ2-2	TRBV12-3/TRBV12-4	.	.	TGTGCCAGCAGTTTGGGCGGGAACAACGGGGAGCTGTTTTTT	CASSLGGNNGELFF
TRBJ2-6	TRBV5-1	TRBD2	many	TGCGCCAGCAGCTTGGGCGGGAGCTCTGGGGCCAACGTCCTGACTTTC	CASSLGGSSGANVLTF
TRBJ2-5	TRBV3-1	TRBD1	many	TGTGCCAGCAGCTTACGTGGAGGGACAGGGTCGGAGACCCAGTACTTC	CASSLRGGTGSETQYF
TRBJ1-3	TRBV23-1	TRBD1	.	TGCGCCAGCAGCCATGGGACAGGGGGCGACGGCTCTGGAAACACCATATATTTT	CASSHGTGGDGSGNTIYF
TRBJ1-6	TRBV29-1	.	many	TGCAGCGTTGCAGAACCCAATTCACCCCTCCACTTT	CSVAEPNSPLHF
TRBJ2-5	TRBV20-1	TRBD1	many	TGCAGTGCTAGAGATGGGGACAGGGGCGTGACCCAGTACTTC	CSARDGDRGVTQYF
TRBJ2-7	TRBV5-1	TRBD2	many	TGCGCCAGCAGCTTGGTCCCCCTGGAGACTAGCGGCTACGAGCAGTACTTC	CASSLVPLETSGYEQYF
TRBJ1-1	TRBV25-1	TRBD1	.	TGTGCCAGCAGTGACCTAGACAGGGGGAACACTGAAGCTTTCTTT	CASSDLDRGNTEAFF
TRBJ2-5	TRBV29-1	TRBD1	.	TGCAGCGTTGGGACAGGAGAGACCCAGTACTTC	CSVGTGETQYF
TRBJ2-3	TRBV25-1	TRBD1	many	TGTGCCAGCAGTGGGGGACAGGGTGCCACAGATACGCAGTATTTT	CASSGGQGATDTQYF
TRBJ1-1	TRBV20-1	.	many	TGCAGTGCTAGACCTTTACAGGGACGGAACACTGAAGCTTTCTTT	CSARPLQGRNTEAFF
TRBJ2-7	TRBV7-8	.	.	TGTGCCAGCAGCTTAGTTCGCGGACGAGGTTGGGACGAGCAGTACTTC	CASSLVRGRGWDEQYF
TRBJ1-1	TRBV5-1	TRBD1	many	TGCGCCAGCAGCTCAACAGGGGGCGAAAACACTGAAGCTTTCTTT	CASSSTGGENTEAFF